These T cell receptor beta chains were read from a single sample in a study of blood T cell repertoires in COVID-19. Sequencing was performed with immunoSEQ multiplex PCR; in TCRdb, only in-frame clones are kept and a portion is missing. The sample shows roughly 94,000 clones, around 84% of them seen only once. Material for sequencing was peripheral blood. Receptors originate from a man aged 60 to 75 with acute or convalescent COVID-19. The conserved cysteine and the conserved F or W are not part of the CDR3 here.

v_call: TRBV2
cdr3_aa: ASSTHTGASTEAF

v_call: TRBV7-2
cdr3_aa: ASSPGTGARGETQY

v_call: TRBV29-1
cdr3_aa: SVEFSGGYGYT

v_call: TRBV7-9
cdr3_aa: ASTKQGRAGANVLT

v_call: TRBV28
cdr3_aa: ASATPGVYQETQY

v_call: TRBV5-1
cdr3_aa: ASSRGQSYNSPLH

v_call: TRBV5-1
cdr3_aa: ASRELAGAPDTGELF

v_call: TRBV3-1/TRBV3-2
cdr3_aa: ASSLQGADTIY

v_call: TRBV24-1
cdr3_aa: ATSDSGNQPQH

v_call: TRBV12-5
cdr3_aa: ASGSERSAVNTEAF

v_call: TRBV19
cdr3_aa: ASKRTADNQPQH

v_call: TRBV6-4
cdr3_aa: ASSRDAQDTQY

v_call: TRBV27
cdr3_aa: ASSPRGGSGANVLT

v_call: TRBV30
cdr3_aa: AWSVPGTGNSPLH

v_call: TRBV2
cdr3_aa: ASSVKDSGNSALH

v_call: TRBV4-3
cdr3_aa: ASSQRGVGYNEQF

v_call: TRBV29-1
cdr3_aa: SVPYREKLF

v_call: TRBV19
cdr3_aa: ASSLRTIQPQH

v_call: TRBV28
cdr3_aa: ASSLRDRGRGEQF

v_call: TRBV13
cdr3_aa: ASSLDSTDTQY

v_call: TRBV4-1
cdr3_aa: ASSHPVGGKDEQY

v_call: TRBV5-1
cdr3_aa: ASSTTSQLTQY

v_call: TRBV6-4
cdr3_aa: ASSEGQGNTGELF

v_call: TRBV5-1
cdr3_aa: ASSAGLAGGGADTQY

v_call: TRBV7-6
cdr3_aa: ASSPRTGWDTEAF

v_call: TRBV5-1
cdr3_aa: ASSPGQGDEQF

v_call: TRBV7-9
cdr3_aa: ASSLARMTEPYGYT

v_call: TRBV19
cdr3_aa: ASSSPGTLNTEAF

v_call: TRBV4-2
cdr3_aa: ASSPPDRAEKLF

v_call: TRBV12-5
cdr3_aa: ASGFVESGELF

v_call: TRBV6-5
cdr3_aa: ATGQANTEAF

v_call: TRBV28
cdr3_aa: ASRPRDRVPDSYNSPLH

v_call: TRBV7-9
cdr3_aa: ASSVRGPYTGELF

v_call: TRBV9
cdr3_aa: ASSVEAANSPLH

v_call: TRBV7-9
cdr3_aa: ASSLDGQSNQPQH

v_call: TRBV19
cdr3_aa: ASGDRNTEAF

v_call: TRBV28
cdr3_aa: ASSSLYGYT

v_call: TRBV7-2
cdr3_aa: ASSLGLAYNEQF

v_call: TRBV2
cdr3_aa: ASALRENTEAF

v_call: TRBV27
cdr3_aa: ASSLVRGQPQH

v_call: TRBV28
cdr3_aa: ASSSGLAGSKELF

v_call: TRBV2
cdr3_aa: ASRSTEQETQY

v_call: TRBV7-7
cdr3_aa: ASSTGTGNGNTIY

v_call: TRBV6-2/TRBV6-3
cdr3_aa: ASSRDRPTDTQY

v_call: TRBV28
cdr3_aa: ASSTRDRDYNSPLH

v_call: TRBV14
cdr3_aa: ASSLYPSGGANTGELF

v_call: TRBV5-6
cdr3_aa: ASRPRGSSYEQY

v_call: TRBV5-1
cdr3_aa: ASSPGRWQPNNPGNTIY

v_call: TRBV5-8
cdr3_aa: ASSLDNRGVGYT

v_call: TRBV3-1/TRBV3-2
cdr3_aa: ASSPRGSGYYNEQF

v_call: TRBV5-1
cdr3_aa: ASSLNRGETYEQY

v_call: TRBV30
cdr3_aa: AWAQGVNQPQH

v_call: TRBV3-1/TRBV3-2
cdr3_aa: ASSREGTSGGHNEQF